Included here is one T cell receptor beta chain sequence, with context. Its antigen remains unidentified. This entry belongs to a study of cytomegalovirus exposure and HLA in healthy donors. Study-wide results and limits: The majority of TCR sequences were rare, yet some public TCRs appeared in many donors.

Primers: 60 Vbeta forward and 13 Jbeta reverse. Assay: immunoSEQ multiplex PCR; the TCRdb copy retains only in-frame clones and omits some. This table has hundreds of thousands of clones, around 89% appearing once. CDR1 is MNHNY, CDR2 SVGAGI, per germline (reference sequence). The CDR3 loop spans 14 amino acids. V was clipped by 0 bases and J by 5 bases, with 10 bases between them. The clonotype comes from a woman aged 18 to 35 in good health and CMV-seronegative. This sequence joins TRBV6-6 and TRBJ1-2; TRBD1 might be the D (5 bases). Specimen: PBMCs. CDR3 nucleotide sequence: TGTGCCAGCAGTTACTCGGGGGGGGAGTATGGCTACACCTTC. Its translation: CASSYSGGEYGYTF.